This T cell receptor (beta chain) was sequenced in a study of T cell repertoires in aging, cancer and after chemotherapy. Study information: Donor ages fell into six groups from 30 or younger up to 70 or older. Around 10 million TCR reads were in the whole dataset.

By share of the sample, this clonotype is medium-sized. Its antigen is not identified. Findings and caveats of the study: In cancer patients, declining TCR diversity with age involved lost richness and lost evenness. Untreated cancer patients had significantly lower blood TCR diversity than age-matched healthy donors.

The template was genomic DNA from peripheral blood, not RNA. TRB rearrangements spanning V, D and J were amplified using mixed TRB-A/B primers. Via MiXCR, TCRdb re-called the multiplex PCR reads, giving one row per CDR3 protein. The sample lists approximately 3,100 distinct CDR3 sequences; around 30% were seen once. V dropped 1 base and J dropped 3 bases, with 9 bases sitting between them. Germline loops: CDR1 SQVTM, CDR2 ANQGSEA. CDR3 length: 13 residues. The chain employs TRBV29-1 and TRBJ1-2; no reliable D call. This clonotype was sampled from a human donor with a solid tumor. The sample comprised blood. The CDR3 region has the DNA TGCAGCGTTGAAGGGCCTTTATACTATGGCTACACCTTC. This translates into CSVEGPLYYGYTF.